Here is one T cell receptor (beta chain) with its context. The table came from immunoSEQ multiplex PCR; TCRdb's copy has only in-frame clones and leaves some out. Of more than 55,000 clones in the sample, 91% were seen once. These data are taken from a study of T cell changes during pregnancy in multiple sclerosis. The length of the CDR3 is 16 residues. CDR1 and CDR2 (germline): SGHTA, FQGTGA. With 6 bases clipped from V and 4 bases from J, the junction kept 7 bases outside the gene matches. This TCR derives from a female donor in good health, enrolled as a control in a pregnancy study. This chain joins TRBV7-3 and TRBJ2-2; TRBD2 matches at 11 bases. Source: peripheral blood, taken after pregnancy. The CDR3 nucleotides are TGTGCCAGCAGTTATAGCGGGGGGGCCTCCACCGGGGAGCTGTTTTTT. It encodes CASSYSGGASTGELFF.